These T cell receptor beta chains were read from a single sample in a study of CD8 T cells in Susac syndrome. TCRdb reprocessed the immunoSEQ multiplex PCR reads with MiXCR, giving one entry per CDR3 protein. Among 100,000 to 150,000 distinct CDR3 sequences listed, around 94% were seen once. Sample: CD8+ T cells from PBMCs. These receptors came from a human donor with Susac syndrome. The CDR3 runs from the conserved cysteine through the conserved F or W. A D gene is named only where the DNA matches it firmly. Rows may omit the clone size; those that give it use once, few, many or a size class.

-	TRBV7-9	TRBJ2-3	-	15	TGTGCCAGCAGCCCCGGGACCCAGGGCCCAGATACGCAGTATTTT	CASSPGTQGPDTQYF
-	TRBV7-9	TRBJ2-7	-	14	TGTGCCAGCAGCCCAAAGGGGCAGACCTACGAGCAGTACTTC	CASSPKGQTYEQYF
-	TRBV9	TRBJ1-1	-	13	TGTGCCAGCAGCGTATGGGCCGGCGGTGAAGCTTTCTTT	CASSVWAGGEAFF
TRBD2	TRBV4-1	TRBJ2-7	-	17	TGCGCCAGCAGCCAAGAAGGTCTAGCGGGGTTCTCCTACGAGCAGTACTTC	CASSQEGLAGFSYEQYF
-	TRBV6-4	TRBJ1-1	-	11	TGTGCCAGCAGTGGCGGTCATGAAGCTTTCTTT	CASSGGHEAFF
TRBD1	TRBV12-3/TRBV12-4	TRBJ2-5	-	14	TGTGCCAGCAGCGAAGAGGGGGCGCAAGAGACCCAGTACTTC	CASSEEGAQETQYF
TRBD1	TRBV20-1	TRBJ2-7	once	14	TGCAGTGCTGCCCCGGGACAGGGGGCTCACGAGCAGTACTTC	CSAAPGQGAHEQYF
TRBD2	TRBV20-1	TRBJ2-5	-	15	TGCAGTGCTAGAGCAATGGCGGGGGGATTTTTGGCCCAGTACTTC	CSARAMAGGFLAQYF
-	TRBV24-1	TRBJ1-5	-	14	TGTGCCACCAGTGATTCCCAGGGGTGGCAGCCCCAGCATTTT	CATSDSQGWQPQHF
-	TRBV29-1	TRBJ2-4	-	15	TGCAGCGTTGAAGAGGGGACACTACCTGGGAACATTCAGTACTTC	CSVEEGTLPGNIQYF
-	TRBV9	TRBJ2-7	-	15	TGTGCCAGCTCCCCCGGACGGAAAGTGTTGGACGAGCAGTACTTC	CASSPGRKVLDEQYF
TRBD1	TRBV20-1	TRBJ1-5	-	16	TGCAGTGCTGTAGGACAGGCCGGAGAGAGCAATCAGCCCCAGCATTTT	CSAVGQAGESNQPQHF
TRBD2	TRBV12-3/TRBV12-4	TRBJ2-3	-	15	TGTGCCAGCAGCCTAGCGGGGGGGCCGGCGGATACGCAGTATTTT	CASSLAGGPADTQYF
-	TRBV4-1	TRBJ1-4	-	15	TGCGCCAGCAGCCAAGTGGTCAGCGATAATGAAAAACTGTTTTTT	CASSQVVSDNEKLFF
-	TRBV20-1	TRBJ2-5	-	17	TGCAGTGCAGCCCCGGGGACTCTCGCCCTATACCAAGAGACCCAGTACTTC	CSAAPGTLALYQETQYF
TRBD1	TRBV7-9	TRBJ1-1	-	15	TGTGCCAGCAGCTTGGGACAGGCAGGGTTCACTGAAGCTTTCTTT	CASSLGQAGFTEAFF
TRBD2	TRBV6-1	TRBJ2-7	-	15	TGTGCCAGCAGTGCCCTAGCGGGGTCCTCAGGGGAGCAGTACTTC	CASSALAGSSGEQYF
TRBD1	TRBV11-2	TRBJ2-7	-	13	TGTGCCAGCACGTGGGACAGGGTGTACGAGCAGTACTTC	CASTWDRVYEQYF
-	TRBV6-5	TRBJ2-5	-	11	TGTGCCAGCAGATTGGGGGAGACCCAGTACTTC	CASRLGETQYF
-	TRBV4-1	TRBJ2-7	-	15	TGCGCCAGCAGCCAAGAGGAGGCCCGATGGTACGAGCAGTACTTC	CASSQEEARWYEQYF
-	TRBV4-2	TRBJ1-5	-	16	TGTGCCAGCAGCCAAGAGGTGGCAGCTAGCAATCAGCCCCAGCATTTT	CASSQEVAASNQPQHF
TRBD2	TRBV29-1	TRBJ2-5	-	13	TGCAGCGGACTAGCGGGGCACCAAGAGACCCAGTACTTC	CSGLAGHQETQYF
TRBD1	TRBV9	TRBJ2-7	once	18	TGTGCCAGCAGCGTTTCCACTACCCAGGGGGATCCCTCCTACGAGCAGTACTTC	CASSVSTTQGDPSYEQYF